This T cell receptor beta chain was sequenced during a study of cytomegalovirus exposure and HLA in healthy donors. Use of 60 Vbeta and 13 Jbeta primers characterized the PCR. Here immunoSEQ multiplex PCR was the method, and the copy in TCRdb shows in-frame clones only, minus some. The sample has some 150,000 clones, around 77% seen once. The CDR3 loop spans 17 amino acids. V dropped 5 bases and J dropped 0 bases, with 19 bases sitting between them. Germline V gene sequence: CDR1 SEHNR, CDR2 FQNEAQ (reference sequence). This clone was detected a few times. Its antigen is undetermined. Study conclusions and caveats: Links to common viral pathogens appeared, in a later analysis, for several of the most significant clusters. CMV serostatus was the only immune exposure information that was available. Reports credit the classifier with highly specific, highly sensitive diagnosis of cytomegalovirus status.

What was sequenced was PBMCs. This clonotype was sampled from a woman aged 45 to 65 in good health and CMV-seronegative. This chain uses TRBV7-9 with TRBJ1-1, with a tentative D call TRBD1 (6 bases). The DNA of the CDR3 is TGTGCCAGCAGCCGGCGGGGGGGCCTCTTATTGAACACTGAAGCTTTCTTT. It encodes CASSRRGGLLLNTEAFF.